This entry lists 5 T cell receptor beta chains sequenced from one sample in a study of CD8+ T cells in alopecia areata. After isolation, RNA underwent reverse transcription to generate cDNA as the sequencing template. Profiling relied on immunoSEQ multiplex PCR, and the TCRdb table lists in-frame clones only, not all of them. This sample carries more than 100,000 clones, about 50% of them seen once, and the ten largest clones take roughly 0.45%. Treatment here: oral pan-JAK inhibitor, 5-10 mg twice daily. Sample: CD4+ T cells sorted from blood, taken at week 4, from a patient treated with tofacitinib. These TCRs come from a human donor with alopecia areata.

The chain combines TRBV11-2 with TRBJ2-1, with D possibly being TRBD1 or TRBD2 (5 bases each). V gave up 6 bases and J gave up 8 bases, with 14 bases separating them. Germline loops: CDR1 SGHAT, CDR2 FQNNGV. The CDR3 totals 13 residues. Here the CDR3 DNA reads TGTGCCAGCAGACCGGGGACGGAGGATGAGCAGTTCTTC. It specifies CASRPGTEDEQFF.

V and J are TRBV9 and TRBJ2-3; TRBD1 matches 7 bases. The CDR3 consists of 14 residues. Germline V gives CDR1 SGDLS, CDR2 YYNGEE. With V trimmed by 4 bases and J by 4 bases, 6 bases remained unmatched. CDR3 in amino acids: CASSPGQPADTQYF. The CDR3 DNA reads TGTGCCAGCAGCCCGGGACAGCCGGCAGATACGCAGTATTTT.

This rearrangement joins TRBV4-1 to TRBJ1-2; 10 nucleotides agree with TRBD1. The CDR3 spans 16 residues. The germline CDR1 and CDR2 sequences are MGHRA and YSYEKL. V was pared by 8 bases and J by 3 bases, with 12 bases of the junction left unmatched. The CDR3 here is CASAWGDRGEDYGYTF. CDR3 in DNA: TGCGCCAGCGCGTGGGGGGACAGGGGAGAGGACTATGGCTACACCTTC.

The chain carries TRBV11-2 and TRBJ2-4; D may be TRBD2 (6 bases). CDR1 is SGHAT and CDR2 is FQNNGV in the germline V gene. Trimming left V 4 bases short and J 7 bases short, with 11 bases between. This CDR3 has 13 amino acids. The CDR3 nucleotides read TGTGCCAGCAGCTGGGGGGAGTATAACATTCAGTACTTC. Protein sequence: CASSWGEYNIQYF.

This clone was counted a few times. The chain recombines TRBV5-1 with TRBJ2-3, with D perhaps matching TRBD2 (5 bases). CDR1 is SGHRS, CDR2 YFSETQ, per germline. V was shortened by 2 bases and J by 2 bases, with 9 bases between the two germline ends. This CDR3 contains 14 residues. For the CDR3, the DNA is TGCGCCAGCAGCTTCGGGGTATTCACAGATACGCAGTATTTT. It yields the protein CASSFGVFTDTQYF.